Presented here are 17 T cell receptor beta chains from one specimen sequenced in a study of blood T cell repertoires in COVID-19. Generated by immunoSEQ multiplex PCR, the TCRdb table keeps only in-frame clones and is missing some. The data show 200,000 to 250,000 clones, under 90% seen once. The sample taken for sequencing was peripheral blood. The receptors originated from a man aged 30 to 39 with active or convalescent COVID-19.

The chain recombines TRBV13 with TRBJ1-6; the match to TRBD1 covers 8 bases. Germline V CDR1 and CDR2: PRHDT, FYEKMQ (reference sequence). The CDR3 consists of 15 residues. V gave up 0 bases and J gave up 7 bases; unmatched junction bases: 2. CDR3 amino acids: CASSLGTGVNSPLHF. The CDR3 DNA follows: TGTGCCAGCAGCTTAGGGACAGGGGTCAATTCACCCCTCCACTTT.

This clone has just a few counts. The chain joins TRBV23-1 to TRBJ1-2, with D maybe TRBD1 (6 bases). TRBV23-1 is marked as an open reading frame, function uncertain. CDR3 length equals 13 residues. Trimming left V 2 bases short and J 7 bases short, with 11 bases between. The CDR3 nucleotides are TGCGCCAGCAGTCAAAGGAGAGGGGGTGGCTACACCTTC. Its translation: CASSQRRGGGYTF.

J is TRBJ2-2 and V is TRBV10-1; 8 positions agree with TRBD2. Germline CDR1 is WNHNN and CDR2 is SYGVQD (reference sequence). CDR3 length equals 17 residues. After removal of 1 base from V and 7 bases from J, the junction contained 11 bases not matched to a gene. DNA for the CDR3: TGCGCCAGCAGTGAGTGGCCGGGGGGGACCGGCGGCGGGGAGCTGTTTTTT. Its protein is CASSEWPGGTGGGELFF.

The chain couples TRBV29-1 to TRBJ2-2; unclear D gene. Germline assignment: CDR1 SQVTM and CDR2 ANQGSEA. The length of the CDR3 is 12 residues. Trimming took off 3 bases at V and 5 bases at J, with 7 bases between the two ends. CDR3 DNA: TGCAGCGTTGAGGGCAGGACCGGGGAGCTGTTTTTT. As protein: CSVEGRTGELFF.

This rearrangement joins TRBV10-3 to TRBJ1-2; 9 positions agree with TRBD1. The CDR3 runs to 15 residues. Germline V gene lookup returns CDR1 ENHRY and CDR2 SYGVKD. Trimming removed 3 bases from V and 2 bases from J; junction bases left unmatched: 4. CDR3 bases: TGTGCCATCAGTGACAGAGGACAGGGGAACTATGGCTACACCTTC. It encodes CAISDRGQGNYGYTF.

The chain couples TRBV7-9 to TRBJ2-1; a possible D gene is TRBD2 (6 bases). Trimming took off 3 bases at V and 8 bases at J, with 14 bases between the two ends. This CDR3 is 14 amino acids long. Germline V gene data show CDR1 as SEHNR and CDR2 as FQNEAQ (reference sequence). CDR3 loop: CASSFGATSHEQFF. As DNA, the CDR3 is TGTGCCAGCAGCTTCGGCGCGACTAGTCATGAGCAGTTCTTC.

As concerns this clone: At the DNA level, this CDR3 is encoded by other sequences in the same sample as well. V usage is TRBV6-5 and J usage is TRBJ2-7; D might be TRBD2 (5 bases). Germline CDR1 is MNHEY and CDR2 is SVGAGI. Deletions cut 3 bases from V and 2 bases from J, with 14 bases between. This CDR3 comprises 15 residues. CDR3 loop: CASSYSHRGTYEQYF. In nucleotides, the CDR3 is TGTGCCAGCAGTTATTCCCATCGGGGAACCTACGAGCAGTACTTC.

This rearrangement joins TRBV9 to TRBJ1-1; D is unresolved. The CDR3 length is 13 residues. V lost 4 bases, J lost 2 bases, and 9 bases lay in between. CDR1 SGDLS and CDR2 YYNGEE come from the germline V gene. This CDR3 reads CASSPSFNTEAFF. The DNA of the CDR3 is TGTGCCAGCAGCCCCAGTTTCAACACTGAAGCTTTCTTT. Together with reference TRBV9 and TRBJ1-1, the CDR3 gives the full variable domain: DSGVTQTPKHLITATGQRVTLRCSPRSGDLSVYWYQQSLDQGLQFLIQYYNGEERAKGNILERFSAQQFPDLHSELNLSSLELGDSALYFCASSPSFNTEAFFGQGTRLTVV.

The chain combines TRBV5-1 with TRBJ1-2, with D perhaps matching TRBD1 (5 bases). Trimming removed 3 bases from V and 13 bases from J, with 13 bases in between. This CDR3 comprises 11 residues. Per the germline V gene, CDR1 is SGHRS and CDR2 is YFSETQ. CDR3 DNA: TGCGCCAGCAGCTCGTCAGGGAAGCGCACCTTC. This translates into CASSSSGKRTF.

The J gene is TRBJ1-2, the V gene TRBV4-3, with 7 bases identical to TRBD1. This CDR3 is built from 14 residues. Unmatched junction bases numbered 2, after V lost 4 bases and J lost 0 bases. Per the germline V gene, CDR1 is LGHNA and CDR2 is YSLEER. CDR3 in amino acids: CASSPGTANYGYTF. The CDR3, as DNA: TGCGCCAGCAGCCCCGGGACAGCTAACTATGGCTACACCTTC.

V usage is TRBV6-1 and J usage is TRBJ1-2, with 8 nucleotides matching TRBD1. CDR3 length: 15 residues. With V trimmed by 2 bases and J by 8 bases, 10 bases remained unmatched. Germline V CDR1 and CDR2: MNHNS, SASEGT. The DNA of the CDR3 is TGTGCCAGCAGTGAAATGGGGACAGGCCTCCGCGGCTACACCTTC. Translated, it gives CASSEMGTGLRGYTF.

The V and J genes are TRBV14 and TRBJ1-1, with unresolved D. The CDR3 is 13 residues long. Deletions cut 4 bases from V and 6 bases from J, with 12 bases between. CDR1 is SGHDN, CDR2 FVKESK, per germline. The CDR3 DNA sequence: TGTGCCAGCAGCCTAACGGGGTTGCCTGAAGCTTTCTTT. Amino acids: CASSLTGLPEAFF.

The chain couples TRBV29-1 to TRBJ2-3; 12 positions match TRBD2. From germline, CDR1 is SQVTM and CDR2 ANQGSEA. The CDR3 spans 15 residues. After removal of 2 bases from V and 5 bases from J, the junction contained 5 bases not matched to a gene. The CDR3 region is CSVELAGGPGDTQYF. The CDR3 DNA sequence: TGCAGCGTTGAACTAGCGGGAGGGCCCGGAGATACGCAGTATTTT.

CDR3 in amino acids: CASSQHGTGSNYGYTF. CDR3 coding DNA: TGTGCCAGCAGCCAACACGGGACAGGGAGTAACTATGGCTACACCTTC. The chain is built from TRBV3-1 (or the pseudogene TRBV3-2) and TRBJ1-2, with TRBD1 identical over 9 bases. This CDR3 is 16 amino acids long. Germline V gene sequence: CDR1 LGHDT, CDR2 YNNKEL (reference sequence). With 2 bases clipped from V and 1 base from J, the junction kept 5 bases outside the gene matches.

This chain uses TRBV30 with TRBJ2-3; maybe TRBD1 (7 bases). This CDR3 is built from 14 residues. Germline V CDR1 and CDR2: GTSNPN, SVGIG (reference sequence). V lost 5 bases to trimming and J lost 4 bases, with 16 bases between them. DNA for the CDR3: TGTGCCTGGGCCCTCCAGGGGGGCGCAGATACGCAGTATTTT. Protein: CAWALQGGADTQYF.

The V and J genes are TRBV19 and TRBJ2-1; perhaps TRBD2 as D (5 bases). Germline V gene data show CDR1 as LNHDA and CDR2 as SQIVND (reference sequence). V lost 6 bases to trimming and J lost 4 bases, with 28 bases between them. The CDR3 has 19 residues. CDR3 DNA sequence: TGTGCCAGTAGGAAGGTTAACGGGGAGAACCCATTTAGGTACAATGAGCAGTTCTTC. This encodes CASRKVNGENPFRYNEQFF.

This clone was counted only a few times. This rearrangement joins TRBV6-5 to TRBJ1-6; D not certain. Trimming took 5 bases from V and 11 from J, leaving 16 bases between them. Looked up from germline, CDR1 is MNHEY and CDR2 is SVGAGI. The CDR3 runs 14 residues. The CDR3 here is CASSPGGVGAPLHF. In DNA, the CDR3 is TGTGCCAGCAGTCCCGGTGGGGTCGGGGCACCCCTCCACTTT.